The clone carrying this T cell receptor beta chain was counted ten times or more. This sample was taken from a study of T cells after yellow fever vaccination. Generation of TCR cDNA used 5'RACE template switching (which added a universal primer site and UMIs). TCRdb redid the calling of the 5' RACE reads with MiXCR, one entry per CDR3 protein. The table includes some 110,000 distinct CDR3 sequences, approximately 8.4% detected once. The V end was cut by 8 bases, the J end by 3 bases, with 12 bases between. The CDR3 contains 13 residues. Germline CDR1 and CDR2: MNHEY and SVGEGT. This TCR derives from a man between 25 and 39 years old who received the YFV17D yellow fever vaccine. Sequenced material: CD8+ T cells sorted from PBMCs, taken 45 days after the yellow fever booster vaccination. The rearrangement uses TRBV6-2 or TRBV6-3 and TRBJ2-3; D is unresolved. The CDR3 sequence: CASGTEWTDTQYF. In DNA, the CDR3 is TGTGCCAGCGGAACCGAGTGGACAGATACGCAGTATTTT.